Listed below are T cell receptor beta chains from one sample, sequenced in a study of T cell changes during pregnancy in multiple sclerosis. Data came from immunoSEQ multiplex PCR; TCRdb stores just in-frame clones and leaves some out. The sample includes 50,000 to 75,000 clones, about nine tenths of them seen just once. Sequenced material: peripheral blood, taken in the first trimester of pregnancy. The origin of the receptors is a female donor in good health, enrolled as a control in a pregnancy study. CDR3s include the opening cysteine and the closing phenylalanine or tryptophan. A D gene is named only where the DNA matches it firmly. Size is omitted from some rows. Given values are once, few, many or a class for expanded clones.

j_gene | v_gene | len | d_gene | abundance | CDR3nt | CDR3aa
TRBJ1-4 | TRBV11-3 | 14 | - | - | TGTGCCAGCAGCCGGTCCTCTAATGAGGAAAAACTGTTTTTT | CASSRSSNEEKLFF
TRBJ2-7 | TRBV5-1 | 15 | TRBD1 | - | TGCGCCAGCAGCTTGGAGGGGACAGGGGAAAGCGAGCAGTACTTC | CASSLEGTGESEQYF
TRBJ1-4 | TRBV13 | 14 | - | - | TGTGCCAGCAGCTTTAACAGGGCGACTGAAAAACTGTTTTTT | CASSFNRATEKLFF
TRBJ1-3 | TRBV7-9 | 13 | TRBD1 | few | TGTGCCAGCAGCGGGACAGTCGGAAACACCATATATTTT | CASSGTVGNTIYF
TRBJ2-2 | TRBV9 | 16 | TRBD1 | - | TGTGCCAGCAGCAAGTCCGGGACAGCGAACACCGGGGAGCTGTTTTTT | CASSKSGTANTGELFF
TRBJ1-5 | TRBV28 | 15 | TRBD1 | - | TGTGCCAGCAGTTCCCTAACAGGGGTAATCCAGCCCCAGCATTTT | CASSSLTGVIQPQHF
TRBJ2-7 | TRBV5-4 | 15 | TRBD2 | once | TGTGCCAGCAGCTTTGGCGGGGGGAGCTCCTACGAGCAGTACTTC | CASSFGGGSSYEQYF
TRBJ1-5 | TRBV5-6 | 16 | TRBD1 | - | TGTGCCAGCAGCTTTCAGGGGGCGTATAGCAATCAGCCCCAGCATTTT | CASSFQGAYSNQPQHF
TRBJ1-2 | TRBV5-1 | 17 | TRBD1 | once | TGCGCCAGCAGCTTGGTCTTTACAGGGGACCATAACTATGGCTACACCTTC | CASSLVFTGDHNYGYTF
TRBJ1-6 | TRBV7-2 | 15 | - | once | TGTGCCAGCAGCTTAGATACAGTTTATAATTCACCCCTCCACTTT | CASSLDTVYNSPLHF
TRBJ2-7 | TRBV18 | 13 | TRBD1 | - | TGTGCCAGCTCACGGAAAGACAGGGACGAGCAGTACTTC | CASSRKDRDEQYF
TRBJ1-5 | TRBV19 | 13 | - | - | TGTGCCAGTAGTATAGTTTGGCAGGAGCCCCAGCATTTT | CASSIVWQEPQHF
TRBJ2-7 | TRBV9 | 15 | TRBD2 | - | TGTGCCAGCAGCGTCCTAGCGGGGGGGCCCCACGAGCAGTACTTC | CASSVLAGGPHEQYF
TRBJ2-7 | TRBV7-2 | 15 | - | - | TGTGCCAGCAGCCCGAGAGGGTGGGTTTTCGGCGAGCAGTACTTC | CASSPRGWVFGEQYF
TRBJ2-5 | TRBV5-1 | 16 | - | - | TGCGCCAGCAGCTTGGGAGCCCCCTGGTCCCAAGAGACCCAGTACTTC | CASSLGAPWSQETQYF
TRBJ2-1 | TRBV4-2 | 15 | TRBD2 | - | TGTGCCAGCAGCCCGGGACTAGCACATACCAATGAGCAGTTCTTC | CASSPGLAHTNEQFF
TRBJ2-7 | TRBV5-1 | 15 | TRBD1 | once | TGCGCCAGCAGCTGGGCCGGGACAGGAGCCTACGAGCAGTACTTC | CASSWAGTGAYEQYF
TRBJ2-2 | TRBV14 | 18 | TRBD1 | once | TGTGCCAGCAGCCGAACTGGTCGAAGGGGGCGCAACACCGGGGAGCTGTTTTTT | CASSRTGRRGRNTGELFF
TRBJ1-5 | TRBV30 | 14 | TRBD1 | - | TGTGCCTGGAGTTCACAGGGGATCAACCAGCCCCAGCATTTT | CAWSSQGINQPQHF
TRBJ1-1 | TRBV5-1 | 18 | - | - | TGCGCCAGCAGCTTGGAAGGCATCCTTGCGGGGGCTAACACTGAAGCTTTCTTT | CASSLEGILAGANTEAFF
TRBJ2-5 | TRBV5-1 | 15 | TRBD1 | - | TGCGCCAGCAGCTTGGGGCAGGGGGCCCAAGAGACCCAGTACTTC | CASSLGQGAQETQYF
TRBJ2-3 | TRBV9 | 14 | - | - | TGTGCCAGCACCCAAGGGGGGGGCACAGATACGCAGTATTTT | CASTQGGGTDTQYF
TRBJ2-2 | TRBV14 | 14 | - | - | TGTGCCAGCAGCCAAGATCTCAGTGTCGGGGAGCTGTTTTTT | CASSQDLSVGELFF
TRBJ2-1 | TRBV7-8 | 15 | TRBD2 | - | TGTGCCAGCAGCTTAGCTCCCCCGGCGGGAGATGAGCAGTTCTTC | CASSLAPPAGDEQFF
TRBJ2-6 | TRBV7-9 | 12 | - | - | TGTGCCAGCAGCCCTCGGGCCAACGTCCTGACTTTC | CASSPRANVLTF
TRBJ1-5 | TRBV6-5 | 14 | TRBD1 | - | TGTGCCAGCACCGGGACAGGGGGAAATCAGCCCCAGCATTTT | CASTGTGGNQPQHF
TRBJ2-1 | TRBV4-2 | 18 | TRBD2 | once | TGTGCCAGCAGCCACAAGCTAGCGGGAGGGGGGGCCTACAATGAGCAGTTCTTC | CASSHKLAGGGAYNEQFF
TRBJ1-1 | TRBV29-1 | 12 | - | - | TGCAGCGTTGATCGGGGGAGGACTGAAGCTTTCTTT | CSVDRGRTEAFF
TRBJ2-5 | TRBV27 | 13 | - | - | TGTGCCAGCAGTTTAAGGGGATCTCAGACCCAGTACTTC | CASSLRGSQTQYF
TRBJ2-5 | TRBV7-2 | 15 | TRBD2 | - | TGTGCCAGCAGCCGACAGGGACTAGCGGGAGAGACCCAGTACTTC | CASSRQGLAGETQYF
TRBJ2-3 | TRBV28 | 15 | TRBD1 | - | TGTGCCAGCAGTTTATCCCGACAGGGAACAGATACGCAGTATTTT | CASSLSRQGTDTQYF
TRBJ2-3 | TRBV27 | 14 | TRBD2 | - | TGTGCCACCCACCCTAGCGGGGGTGGAGATACGCAGTATTTT | CATHPSGGGDTQYF
TRBJ1-5 | TRBV27 | 16 | TRBD1 | - | TGTGCCAGCAGTTTATCCCGACAGGGGGGATCTCAGCCCCAGCATTTT | CASSLSRQGGSQPQHF
TRBJ2-7 | TRBV2 | 15 | - | - | TGTGCCAGCAGTGAAGGGGGGACTTCCACCTACGAGCAGTACTTC | CASSEGGTSTYEQYF
TRBJ1-3 | TRBV7-2 | 14 | - | - | TGTGCCAGCAGCTTCGACAGCCCTGGAAACACCATATATTTT | CASSFDSPGNTIYF
TRBJ1-2 | TRBV7-9 | 12 | - | - | TGTGCCAGCAGCTCCCAGGGCTATGGCTACACCTTC | CASSSQGYGYTF
TRBJ1-2 | TRBV10-3 | 14 | TRBD1 | - | TGTGCCATCAGTACCGGGACAGGGGGTGAAGGCTACACCTTC | CAISTGTGGEGYTF
TRBJ2-7 | TRBV10-1 | 13 | - | - | TGCGCCAGCAGAATGGAGGTCCCCTACGAGCAGTACTTC | CASRMEVPYEQYF
TRBJ2-5 | TRBV9 | 17 | TRBD2 | - | TGTGCCAGCAGCATATCAGGACTAGCGGGGGGACAAGAGACCCAGTACTTC | CASSISGLAGGQETQYF
TRBJ2-7 | TRBV14 | 14 | TRBD1 | - | TGTGCCAGCAGCCACCTGGGACAGTTATACGAGCAGTACTTC | CASSHLGQLYEQYF
TRBJ1-1 | TRBV9 | 14 | TRBD1 | - | TGTGCCAGCAGCCCCGACAGGGGAAAGACTGAAGCTTTCTTT | CASSPDRGKTEAFF
TRBJ2-1 | TRBV5-4 | 16 | TRBD2 | - | TGTGCCAGCAGCTTCCCAGCGGGATCATCCTACAATGAGCAGTTCTTC | CASSFPAGSSYNEQFF
TRBJ1-5 | TRBV19 | 14 | - | - | TGTGCCAGTAGTTGGGCGAGTGGCAATCAGCCCCAGCATTTT | CASSWASGNQPQHF
TRBJ2-7 | TRBV10-1 | 14 | TRBD1 | once | TGCGCCAGCTCCCAGACAGGGAGCTCCTACGAGCAGTACTTC | CASSQTGSSYEQYF
TRBJ2-1 | TRBV29-1 | 12 | TRBD1 | - | TGCAGCGTCCCGGACAGGGATGAAGGGCAGTTCTTC | CSVPDRDEGQFF
TRBJ2-2 | TRBV30 | 16 | TRBD2 | once | TGTGCCTGGAGGGCCGGGACTAGCGGGAGAACTGGGGAGCTGTTTTTT | CAWRAGTSGRTGELFF
TRBJ1-2 | TRBV19 | 15 | - | - | TGTGCCAGTAGTATAGGAAGACAGCTCAACTATGGCTACACCTTC | CASSIGRQLNYGYTF